These T cell receptor beta chains were read from a single sample in a study of blood T cell repertoires in COVID-19. Assay used: immunoSEQ multiplex PCR; TCRdb lists only in-frame clones, some missing. The sample carries approximately 97,000 clones, 85% recorded once. Material for sequencing was peripheral blood. Source of these receptors: an elderly man with acute or convalescent COVID-19. Each CDR3 is given with its conserved first and last residue. D genes are given only for firm matches. Size tells how often a clone was seen (once, few, many) or the class of an expanded clone, and some rows leave it out.

J	V	size	D	DNA	CDR3
TRBJ2-1	TRBV7-2	few	-	TGTGCCAGCAGCTTAGGGCAGTTCAATGAGCAGTTCTTC	CASSLGQFNEQFF
TRBJ1-5	TRBV23-1	-	-	TGCGCCAGCAGTCAATGGTCGGGGACATGGGTAAATCAGCCCCAGCATTTT	CASSQWSGTWVNQPQHF
TRBJ2-3	TRBV5-4	-	TRBD2	TGTGCCAGCAGCTTGGTACTAGCGGGAGGAGATACGCAGTATTTT	CASSLVLAGGDTQYF
TRBJ1-2	TRBV6-5	-	-	TGTGCCAGCAGTTACAAGGGGTCAACGTTCTATGGCTACACCTTC	CASSYKGSTFYGYTF
TRBJ1-3	TRBV9	-	-	TGTGCCAGCAGCGTGACGGGGAGCTCTGGAAACACCATATATTTT	CASSVTGSSGNTIYF
TRBJ2-1	TRBV5-1	-	-	TGCGCCAGCAGCCCCGGGACAAGCGGGGACAATGAGCAGTTCTTC	CASSPGTSGDNEQFF
TRBJ2-7	TRBV19	once	TRBD2	TGTGCCAGTAGTTCCTTTACGAGCGGGAGTACGGAGGAGCAGTACTTC	CASSSFTSGSTEEQYF
TRBJ1-6	TRBV7-2	-	TRBD1	TGTGCCAGCAGCCCCGGACAGGGTTCGGATTCACCCCTCCACTTT	CASSPGQGSDSPLHF
TRBJ2-3	TRBV28	-	TRBD2	TGTGCCAGATGCGGACTAGCGGGTTACACAGATACGCAGTATTTT	CARCGLAGYTDTQYF
TRBJ1-1	TRBV11-2	once	TRBD1	TGTGCCAGCAGCTTAGGCGGGACAGGGATGAACACTGAAGCTTTCTTT	CASSLGGTGMNTEAFF
TRBJ2-1	TRBV28	-	-	TGTGCCAGCAGTTCCCTCCTCAATGAGCAGTTCTTC	CASSSLLNEQFF
TRBJ2-2	TRBV5-4	once	TRBD2	TGTGCCAGCAGCCCGGGACTAGCGGGAGTTACCGGGGAGCTGTTTTTT	CASSPGLAGVTGELFF
TRBJ2-5	TRBV18	-	-	TGTGCCAGCTCACCATACCGGGGGAGCAGCGAGACCCAGTACTTC	CASSPYRGSSETQYF
TRBJ2-6	TRBV9	-	-	TGTGCCAGCAGCCCAGGAGGTTTTGGGGCCAACGTCCTGACTTTC	CASSPGGFGANVLTF
TRBJ2-4	TRBV7-2	-	TRBD1	TGTGCCAGCAGCCCCCGACAGGGTACCAAAAACATTCAGTACTTC	CASSPRQGTKNIQYF
TRBJ2-1	TRBV2	-	-	TGTGCCAGCAGTGGTCAGGGCTTCAATGAGCAGTTCTTC	CASSGQGFNEQFF
TRBJ2-6	TRBV9	-	-	TGTGCCAGCAGCGTAGGAGGCTCTGGGGCCAACGTCCTGACTTTC	CASSVGGSGANVLTF
TRBJ1-1	TRBV4-2	-	-	TGTGCCAGCAGCCAAGATCGGCGCTTGGGCGGGGGCACTGAAGCTTTCTTT	CASSQDRRLGGGTEAFF
TRBJ2-1	TRBV3-1/TRBV3-2	-	-	TGTGCCAGCAGATCACGCGGTGAGGGCGGCGGCAATGAGCAGTTCTTC	CASRSRGEGGGNEQFF
TRBJ1-4	TRBV30	-	TRBD1	TGTGCCTCTACGATCCGGGACAGGGTCGAAAAACTGTTTTTT	CASTIRDRVEKLFF
TRBJ2-1	TRBV4-2	-	-	TGTGCCAGCAGCCAAGTTAGAGGCAATGAGCAGTTCTTC	CASSQVRGNEQFF
TRBJ2-7	TRBV6-2/TRBV6-3	few	-	TGTGCCAGCAGTTACTTCCCCACTCGACGGGACTACGAGCAGTACTTC	CASSYFPTRRDYEQYF
TRBJ2-1	TRBV24-1	-	-	TGTGCCACCAGTGATCAGTCGGGATCCTACAATGAGCAGTTCTTC	CATSDQSGSYNEQFF
TRBJ1-6	TRBV6-5	-	-	TGTGCCAGCAGTTACTCACCAGGGGCTAATTCACCCCTCCACTTT	CASSYSPGANSPLHF
TRBJ1-6	TRBV10-1	-	TRBD1	TGCGCCAGCAGGGGGACAGGGGAAAATTCACCCCTCCACTTT	CASRGTGENSPLHF
TRBJ1-1	TRBV7-3	-	-	TGTGCCAGCAGCTCGACGGAGATGGACACTGAAGCTTTCTTT	CASSSTEMDTEAFF
TRBJ1-6	TRBV11-2	-	TRBD1	TGTGCCAGCAGCCTAGTGGGACAGGGGATTAGTGGCTATAATTCACCCCTCCACTTT	CASSLVGQGISGYNSPLHF